What follows is one TCR beta chain and its context. With V trimmed by 1 base and J by 3 bases, 4 bases remained unmatched. Germline V CDR1 and CDR2: SGHDT, YYEEEE. The CDR3 spans 14 residues. In the original workflow: Amplified reference gene primers provided the basis for estimating nucleated cell counts. Repertoires were generated with immunoSEQ multiplex PCR, while TCRdb's copy carries only in-frame clones and drops some. Clone size and V and J calls were adopted from that table, with D and trimming inferred from the DNA. The sample has 100,000 to 150,000 clones, more than 75% seen once. This record belongs to a study of blood T cell repertoires in COVID-19. Overall study: From the United States, Italy and Spain came samples of acute and convalescent COVID-19. Sample material is recorded as cDNA or gDNA derived from T cells, B-cell-depleted T cells, or PBMCs.

The chain employs TRBV5-6 and TRBJ2-7, with 7 bases lining up with TRBD2. This sequence originates from a man in his fifties with active COVID-19. The specimen sequenced was peripheral blood. As DNA, the CDR3 is TGTGCCAGCAGCTTGTTGACGGGAGGCTACGAGCAGTACGTC. It codes for CASSLLTGGYEQYV.